This is a list of T cell receptor beta chains from one sample in a study of T cell repertoires in cytomegalovirus infection. For these TCRs, the target antigens are not known. MiXCR, applied by TCRdb to the reads, yields one record per CDR3 protein. The sample consists of around 140,000 distinct CDR3 sequences, 25% to 35% of them appearing once. The sample here was CD8+ T cells from cultured PBMCs, taken from culture after CMV antigen stimulation. These receptors all come from a human donor in good health (CMV status not recorded). Some clones in this sample may be carry-over from other donors' samples. Both conserved end residues are part of each CDR3. D genes are given only for firm matches. Size values are once, few and many counts, or a class for expanded clones, and some rows have none.

v_call,clone_size,j_call,d_call,cdr3_aa,cdr3_nt
TRBV2,-,TRBJ2-3,TRBD2,CASSSGLAGFVDTQYF,TGTGCCAGCAGCTCGGGACTAGCGGGGTTTGTAGATACGCAGTATTTT
TRBV20-1,-,TRBJ2-3,-,CSARKGAGPDTQYF,TGCAGTGCTAGGAAAGGGGCCGGGCCAGATACGCAGTATTTT
TRBV28,-,TRBJ2-7,-,CASGQGAYEQYF,TGTGCCAGCGGGCAGGGTGCCTACGAGCAGTACTTC
TRBV7-6,-,TRBJ2-3,TRBD2,CANSLDLAGGDTQYF,TGTGCCAACAGCTTAGATCTAGCGGGGGGTGATACGCAGTATTTT
TRBV27,-,TRBJ2-7,TRBD1,CASSSIRTGGNEQYF,TGTGCCAGCAGTTCTATTCGGACAGGAGGCAACGAGCAGTACTTC
TRBV7-9,few,TRBJ1-5,TRBD1,CASSPQGINQPQHF,TGTGCCAGCAGCCCACAGGGGATTAATCAGCCCCAGCATTTT
TRBV27,-,TRBJ1-1,-,CASSLSGGASTEAFF,TGTGCCAGCAGTTTATCGGGCGGGGCTAGCACTGAAGCTTTCTTT
TRBV27,-,TRBJ1-1,-,CASSLSIYRMNTEAFF,TGTGCCAGCAGTTTATCGATCTACAGGATGAACACTGAAGCTTTCTTT
TRBV7-6,-,TRBJ1-5,-,CASSLSGDNQPQHF,TGTGCCAGCAGCTTATCAGGGGATAATCAGCCCCAGCATTTT
TRBV2,-,TRBJ2-1,-,CASSSSVFIGDNEQFF,TGTGCCAGCAGTTCATCCGTCTTTATCGGAGACAATGAGCAGTTCTTC
TRBV27,few,TRBJ2-6,-,CASSFSSGANVLTF,TGTGCCAGCAGTTTTTCGTCGGGGGCCAACGTCCTGACTTTC
TRBV27,-,TRBJ2-1,-,CASRRTYNNEQFF,TGTGCCAGCAGAAGGACGTATAACAATGAGCAGTTCTTC
TRBV27,-,TRBJ2-7,TRBD1,CASSPGTGNEQYF,TGTGCCAGCAGTCCTGGGACAGGGAATGAGCAGTACTTC
TRBV20-1,-,TRBJ1-2,-,CSAGGGTTVNYGYTF,TGCAGTGCTGGGGGGGGGACCACCGTTAACTATGGCTACACCTTC
TRBV29-1,-,TRBJ2-1,-,CSVEMPGTLNNEQFF,TGCAGCGTTGAAATGCCCGGGACCCTAAACAATGAGCAGTTCTTC
TRBV20-1,once,TRBJ1-2,TRBD1,CSARDQGGEGYTF,TGCAGTGCTAGAGATCAAGGGGGCGAGGGCTACACCTTC
TRBV7-6,few,TRBJ2-1,TRBD2,CASSLVSSGGTSYNEQFF,TGTGCCAGCAGCTTAGTATCTAGCGGGGGGACCTCCTACAATGAGCAGTTCTTC
TRBV7-2,-,TRBJ2-1,-,CASNVKFF,TGTGCCAGCAACGTCAAGTTCTTC
TRBV7-6,few,TRBJ2-5,-,CASSLKRETQYF,TGTGCCAGCAGCTTAAAACGGGAGACCCAGTACTTC
TRBV7-8,few,TRBJ2-3,TRBD2,CASSLPGGALDTQYF,TGTGCCAGCAGCTTACCCGGGGGGGCTTTAGATACGCAGTATTTT
TRBV6-2/TRBV6-3,-,TRBJ2-1,-,CAGSYSHSYNEQFF,TGTGCCGGCAGTTACTCCCACTCCTACAATGAGCAGTTCTTC
TRBV7-6,few,TRBJ2-7,TRBD2,CASSPGLAGQGTYEQYF,TGTGCCAGCAGCCCCGGGTTAGCGGGCCAAGGGACCTACGAGCAGTACTTC
TRBV4-1,-,TRBJ2-3,-,CASSQEGGSTDTQYF,TGCGCCAGCAGCCAAGAAGGAGGGAGCACAGATACGCAGTATTTT
TRBV2,few,TRBJ2-1,TRBD1,CASRVGTGASYNEQFF,TGTGCCAGCAGGGTCGGGACAGGGGCATCCTACAATGAGCAGTTCTTC
TRBV7-6,many,TRBJ1-1,-,CASSRDLGRNTEAFF,TGTGCCAGCAGCCGCGATTTGGGACGGAACACTGAAGCTTTCTTT
TRBV28,few,TRBJ1-5,-,CASSPRGANNQPQHF,TGTGCCAGCAGTCCCCGGGGGGCGAACAATCAGCCCCAGCATTTT
TRBV6-5,-,TRBJ1-2,TRBD1,CASSIQGAHYGYTF,TGTGCCAGCAGTATACAGGGGGCGCACTATGGCTACACCTTC
TRBV6-2/TRBV6-3,many,TRBJ2-1,-,CASSSSAHRNEQFF,TGTGCCAGCAGTTCTAGCGCCCATAGGAATGAGCAGTTCTTC
TRBV19,few,TRBJ2-5,-,CASSPVGLTGTQYF,TGTGCCAGTAGTCCAGTGGGCCTTACCGGGACCCAGTACTTC
TRBV15,few,TRBJ1-6,-,CATSSGGKVLNSPLHF,TGTGCCACCAGCAGCGGGGGTAAGGTGCTTAATTCACCCCTCCACTTT
TRBV27,few,TRBJ1-1,TRBD1,CASSLTTGATEAFF,TGTGCCAGCAGTTTAACGACAGGGGCCACTGAAGCTTTCTTT
TRBV11-1,many,TRBJ2-3,-,CASSSYSDTQYF,TGTGCCAGCAGCTCCTATTCGGATACGCAGTATTTT
TRBV11-2,-,TRBJ2-2,-,CASSTTNTGELFF,TGTGCCAGCAGCACAACGAACACCGGGGAGCTGTTTTTT
TRBV5-4,many,TRBJ1-2,-,CASSLEGNYGYTF,TGTGCCAGCAGCTTGGAGGGGAACTATGGCTACACCTTC
TRBV13,many,TRBJ2-1,TRBD2,CASSPLAAEQFF,TGTGCCAGCAGCCCACTAGCGGCTGAGCAGTTCTTC
TRBV19,many,TRBJ2-1,-,CASSPSYNEQFF,TGTGCCAGTAGTCCCTCCTACAATGAGCAGTTCTTC
TRBV2,-,TRBJ1-1,-,CASSEENSPEAFF,TGTGCCAGCAGTGAAGAAAACAGCCCTGAAGCTTTCTTT
TRBV20-1,few,TRBJ2-1,TRBD2,CSARDDSGGRYNEQFF,TGCAGTGCTAGAGATGATAGCGGGGGGCGGTACAATGAGCAGTTCTTC
TRBV12-3/TRBV12-4,many,TRBJ1-1,-,CASSLTGGGTEAFF,TGTGCCAGCAGTTTAACCGGGGGCGGAACTGAAGCTTTCTTT
TRBV4-1,-,TRBJ1-2,-,CASSQDPGGYGYTF,TGCGCCAGCAGCCAAGATCCTGGAGGCTATGGCTACACCTTC
TRBV12-3/TRBV12-4,-,TRBJ2-7,-,CASMEAHEQYF,TGTGCCAGCATGGAGGCCCACGAGCAGTACTTC
TRBV4-1,-,TRBJ1-2,-,CASSQVGGQWGYTF,TGCGCCAGCAGCCAAGTGGGGGGGCAATGGGGCTACACCTTC
TRBV2,-,TRBJ2-7,-,CASSDESLDYEQYF,TGTGCCAGCAGTGATGAATCCTTGGACTACGAGCAGTACTTC
TRBV10-3,many,TRBJ1-3,TRBD1,CAISEWLKDRAFSGNTIYF,TGTGCCATCAGTGAGTGGCTTAAGGACAGGGCCTTCTCTGGAAACACCATATATTTT
TRBV12-3/TRBV12-4,-,TRBJ2-1,-,CASILGAGSGEQFF,TGTGCCAGCATTCTGGGGGCAGGGTCTGGTGAGCAGTTCTTC
TRBV19,few,TRBJ1-1,-,CASSIGTEAFF,TGTGCCAGTAGTATAGGCACTGAAGCTTTCTTT
TRBV27,-,TRBJ1-2,-,CASSSHASGGYTF,TGTGCCAGCAGTTCTCATGCGTCTGGTGGCTACACCTTC
TRBV20-1,many,TRBJ1-4,-,CSARIPRGEKLFF,TGCAGTGCTAGAATTCCCCGGGGGGAAAAACTGTTTTTT
TRBV5-6,-,TRBJ2-1,-,CASSTQGADEQFF,TGTGCCAGCAGCACCCAGGGAGCCGATGAGCAGTTCTTC
TRBV4-2,many,TRBJ1-4,-,CASSQDWNAVNEKLFF,TGTGCCAGCAGCCAAGATTGGAACGCAGTTAATGAAAAACTGTTTTTT
TRBV28,many,TRBJ1-1,-,CASSFKEAFF,TGTGCCAGCAGTTTTAAGGAAGCTTTCTTT
TRBV6-5,-,TRBJ1-1,TRBD1,CASSPHPTGEAFF,TGTGCCAGCAGCCCCCATCCGACAGGGGAAGCTTTCTTT
TRBV24-1,-,TRBJ1-5,-,CATREGGRSNQPQHF,TGTGCCACCCGGGAAGGAGGGCGCTCCAATCAGCCCCAGCATTTT
TRBV5-6,-,TRBJ1-6,TRBD1,CASSATGEPSALHF,TGTGCCAGCAGCGCGACAGGGGAACCCTCGGCCCTCCACTTT
TRBV19,-,TRBJ1-5,TRBD1,CASRQGSQPQHF,TGTGCCAGCCGACAGGGGAGTCAGCCCCAGCATTTT
TRBV11-1,-,TRBJ1-1,TRBD1,CASSLGTGEAFF,TGTGCCAGCAGCTTAGGTACAGGGGAGGCTTTCTTT
TRBV12-5,many,TRBJ1-1,-,CASGPDGEAFF,TGTGCTAGTGGCCCGGACGGAGAAGCTTTCTTT
TRBV7-2,few,TRBJ2-5,-,CASSLEVGSFQETQYF,TGTGCCAGCAGCTTAGAGGTGGGGAGCTTCCAAGAGACCCAGTACTTC
TRBV19,-,TRBJ2-2,-,CASSIGQNTGELFF,TGTGCCAGTAGTATTGGACAAAACACCGGGGAGCTGTTTTTT
TRBV6-5,-,TRBJ1-6,TRBD1,CASSSTGTGAGYNSPLHF,TGTGCCAGCAGTTCCACCGGGACAGGGGCGGGGTATAATTCACCCCTCCACTTT